This TCR beta chain was found in a study of blood T cells in healthy people across ages. Together with a sample-barcoded 5' primer, a J-beta primer mix was included in a second PCR lasting about 6 to 11 cycles. TCRdb independently ran MiXCR on the 5' RACE reads; one entry per CDR3 protein. The table includes hundreds of thousands of distinct CDR3 sequences, 49% detected once. Each sample provided at least 5 micrograms of extracted total RNA. This clonotype was recorded only once. V was trimmed by 0 bases and J by 7 bases, leaving 19 bases between them. Germline V gene data show CDR1 as SGHRS and CDR2 as YFSETQ. The CDR3 consists of 17 residues.

The chain uses TRBV5-1 and TRBJ1-4, with TRBD1 as a possible D gene (6 bases). This TCR derives from a woman aged 60-70 years in good health. The sample consisted of blood. The CDR3 protein is CASSLVVLGGAPEKLFF. In DNA form, the CDR3 reads TGCGCCAGCAGCTTGGTGGTGCTGGGGGGCGCCCCTGAAAAACTGTTTTTT.